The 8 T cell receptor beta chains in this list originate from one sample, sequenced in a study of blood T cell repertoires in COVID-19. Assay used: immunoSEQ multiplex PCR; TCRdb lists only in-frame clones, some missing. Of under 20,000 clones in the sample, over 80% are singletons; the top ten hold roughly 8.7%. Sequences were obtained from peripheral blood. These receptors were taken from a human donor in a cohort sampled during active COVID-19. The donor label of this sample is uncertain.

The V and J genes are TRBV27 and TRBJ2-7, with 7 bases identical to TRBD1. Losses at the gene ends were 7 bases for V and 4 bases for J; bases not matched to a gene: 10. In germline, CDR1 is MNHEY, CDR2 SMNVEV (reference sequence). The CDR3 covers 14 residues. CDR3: CASNSGQSPYEQYF. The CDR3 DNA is TGTGCCAGCAACTCGGGACAGAGCCCTTACGAGCAGTACTTC.

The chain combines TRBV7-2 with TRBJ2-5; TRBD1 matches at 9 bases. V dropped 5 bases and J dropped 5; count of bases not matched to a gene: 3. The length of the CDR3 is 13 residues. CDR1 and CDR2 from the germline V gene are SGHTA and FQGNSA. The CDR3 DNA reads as TGTGCCAGCAGCCAGACAGGGGGGGAGACCCAGTACTTC. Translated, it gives CASSQTGGETQYF.

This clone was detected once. The DNA for the CDR3 is TGCGCCAGCAGCTTTCATTCTAGCGGATACCAAGAGACCCAGTACTTC. Translating it yields CASSFHSSGYQETQYF. The chain joins TRBV5-1 to TRBJ2-5; 7 nucleotides agree with TRBD2. Germline V gene data show CDR1 as SGHRS and CDR2 as YFSETQ. With V trimmed by 2 bases and J by 0 bases, 7 bases remained unmatched. The CDR3 spans 16 residues.

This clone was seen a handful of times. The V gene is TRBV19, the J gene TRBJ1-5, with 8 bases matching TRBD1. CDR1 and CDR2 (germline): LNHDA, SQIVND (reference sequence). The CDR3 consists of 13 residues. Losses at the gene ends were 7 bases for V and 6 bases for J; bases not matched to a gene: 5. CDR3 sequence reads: CASTGQGGQPQHF. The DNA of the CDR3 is TGTGCCAGTACCGGACAGGGAGGTCAGCCCCAGCATTTT.

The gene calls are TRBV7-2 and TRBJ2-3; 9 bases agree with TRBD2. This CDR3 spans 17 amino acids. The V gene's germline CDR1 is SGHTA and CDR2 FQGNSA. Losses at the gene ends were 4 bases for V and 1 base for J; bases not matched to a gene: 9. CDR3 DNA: TGTGCCAGCAGCTCCGCGGCGGGAGGGATCCGCACAGATACGCAGTATTTT. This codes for CASSSAAGGIRTDTQYF.

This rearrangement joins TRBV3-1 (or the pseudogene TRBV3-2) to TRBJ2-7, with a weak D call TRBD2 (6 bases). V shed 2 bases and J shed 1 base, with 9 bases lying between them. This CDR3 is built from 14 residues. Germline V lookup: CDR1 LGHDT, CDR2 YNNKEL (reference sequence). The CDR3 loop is CASSQPGVSYEQYF. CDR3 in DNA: TGTGCCAGCAGCCAACCGGGGGTATCCTACGAGCAGTACTTC.

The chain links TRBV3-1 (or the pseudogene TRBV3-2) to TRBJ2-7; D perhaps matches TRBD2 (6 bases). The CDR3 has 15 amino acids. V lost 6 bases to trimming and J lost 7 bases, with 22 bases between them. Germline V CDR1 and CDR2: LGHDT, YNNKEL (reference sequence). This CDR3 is CASSPQPGGGREQYF. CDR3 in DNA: TGTGCCAGCAGTCCCCAGCCCGGGGGAGGTCGGGAGCAGTACTTC.

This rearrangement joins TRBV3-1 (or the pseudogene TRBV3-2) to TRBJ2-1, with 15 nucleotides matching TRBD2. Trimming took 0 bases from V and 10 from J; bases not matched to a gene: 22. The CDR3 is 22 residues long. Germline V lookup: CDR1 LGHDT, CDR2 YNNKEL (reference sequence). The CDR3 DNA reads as TGTGCCAGCAGCCAAGAAGCATCGGTCGGACTAGCGGGAGGGTTGGGACCCCTGGAGCAGTTCTTC. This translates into CASSQEASVGLAGGLGPLEQFF.